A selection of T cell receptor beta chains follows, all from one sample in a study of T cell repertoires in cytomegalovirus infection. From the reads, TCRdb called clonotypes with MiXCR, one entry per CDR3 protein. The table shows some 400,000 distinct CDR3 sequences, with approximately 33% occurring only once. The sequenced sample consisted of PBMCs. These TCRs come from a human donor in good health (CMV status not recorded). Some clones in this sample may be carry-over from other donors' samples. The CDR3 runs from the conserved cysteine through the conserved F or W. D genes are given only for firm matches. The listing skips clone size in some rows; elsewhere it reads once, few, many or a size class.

CDR3: CASSLSFDQPQHF
DNA: TGTGCCAGCAGCTTAAGTTTCGATCAGCCCCAGCATTTT
size: -
J: TRBJ1-5
V: TRBV7-9
D: -

CDR3: CSVDRGVYGYTF
DNA: TGCAGCGTTGACAGGGGCGTCTATGGCTACACCTTC
size: -
J: TRBJ1-2
V: TRBV29-1
D: -

CDR3: CASRSSGQGHYEQYF
DNA: TGCGCCAGCAGATCATCCGGACAGGGGCATTACGAGCAGTACTTC
size: -
J: TRBJ2-7
V: TRBV5-1
D: TRBD1

CDR3: CASSEADRPGQSYGYTF
DNA: TGTGCCAGCAGTGAAGCCGACCGACCGGGGCAGAGCTATGGCTACACCTTC
size: many
J: TRBJ1-2
V: TRBV6-1
D: -

CDR3: CASSLVAGGVGTEAFF
DNA: TGTGCCAGCAGCTTAGTAGCGGGGGGCGTGGGGACTGAAGCTTTCTTT
size: few
J: TRBJ1-1
V: TRBV11-2
D: -

CDR3: CASRLAGDNTGELFF
DNA: TGTGCCAGCCGACTAGCGGGGGATAACACCGGGGAGCTGTTTTTT
size: -
J: TRBJ2-2
V: TRBV28
D: TRBD2

CDR3: CASSFPLREQYF
DNA: TGTGCCAGCAGTTTTCCCCTCCGCGAGCAGTACTTC
size: few
J: TRBJ2-7
V: TRBV12-3/TRBV12-4
D: -

CDR3: CASSDNYGNQPQHF
DNA: TGTGCCAGCAGTGATAATTACGGCAATCAGCCCCAGCATTTT
size: few
J: TRBJ1-5
V: TRBV2
D: -

CDR3: CASSQKRTGSVDNEQFF
DNA: TGTGCCAGCAGCCAGAAACGGACAGGATCTGTGGACAATGAGCAGTTCTTC
size: -
J: TRBJ2-1
V: TRBV4-2
D: TRBD1

CDR3: CASSYFRQDNQPQHF
DNA: TGTGCCAGCAGTTACTTCCGACAAGACAATCAGCCCCAGCATTTT
size: -
J: TRBJ1-5
V: TRBV6-6
D: -

CDR3: CATGLGSYDQYF
DNA: TGTGCCACCGGTTTGGGTAGCTACGATCAGTACTTC
size: -
J: TRBJ2-7
V: TRBV24-1
D: -

CDR3: CASSVAQGYGYTF
DNA: TGTGCCAGCAGCGTAGCACAGGGTTACGGCTACACCTTC
size: -
J: TRBJ1-2
V: TRBV7-2
D: -

CDR3: CASSLVNQATTSTDTQYF
DNA: TGTGCCAGCAGTCTAGTGAACCAAGCGACCACTAGCACAGATACGCAGTATTTT
size: many
J: TRBJ2-3
V: TRBV6-1
D: -

CDR3: CASSYGTDYEQYF
DNA: TGTGCCAGCAGTTACGGGACAGATTACGAGCAGTACTTC
size: few
J: TRBJ2-7
V: TRBV6-2/TRBV6-3
D: TRBD1

CDR3: CAISDETGELFF
DNA: TGTGCCATCAGTGATGAGACCGGGGAGCTGTTTTTT
size: -
J: TRBJ2-2
V: TRBV10-3
D: -

CDR3: CASRERWTNTGELFF
DNA: TGCGCCAGCAGAGAGCGTTGGACGAACACCGGGGAGCTGTTTTTT
size: -
J: TRBJ2-2
V: TRBV4-1
D: -

CDR3: CSARSLGNNEQFF
DNA: TGCAGTGCTAGATCTCTAGGGAACAATGAGCAGTTCTTC
size: -
J: TRBJ2-1
V: TRBV20-1
D: -

CDR3: CASSWTASPTDTQYF
DNA: TGTGCCAGCAGTTGGACAGCGAGTCCCACAGATACGCAGTATTTT
size: -
J: TRBJ2-3
V: TRBV28
D: -

CDR3: CATSDSDRVYGYTF
DNA: TGTGCCACCAGTGATTCAGACAGGGTCTATGGCTACACCTTC
size: -
J: TRBJ1-2
V: TRBV24-1
D: TRBD1

CDR3: CASSISTSGTYEQYF
DNA: TGTGCCAGTAGTATTTCGACTAGCGGGACCTACGAGCAGTACTTC
size: once
J: TRBJ2-7
V: TRBV19
D: TRBD2

CDR3: CASSLSSRQGAPHGGTGELFF
DNA: TGTGCCAGCAGTTTATCAAGTAGGCAGGGGGCGCCCCATGGAGGCACCGGGGAGCTGTTTTTT
size: -
J: TRBJ2-2
V: TRBV27
D: TRBD1

CDR3: CASRDRAGQPQHF
DNA: TGTGCCAGTAGGGACAGGGCTGGTCAGCCCCAGCATTTT
size: few
J: TRBJ1-5
V: TRBV19
D: TRBD1

CDR3: CASSHLTGDGTDTQYF
DNA: TGCGCCAGCAGCCACCTGACAGGGGATGGCACAGATACGCAGTATTTT
size: few
J: TRBJ2-3
V: TRBV5-1
D: TRBD1

CDR3: CATSPGQGYEQYF
DNA: TGTGCCACCAGTCCGGGACAGGGGTACGAGCAGTACTTC
size: few
J: TRBJ2-7
V: TRBV24-1
D: TRBD1

CDR3: CASSSVDLRHF
DNA: TGTGCCAGCAGTTCCGTTGACTTAAGGCATTTT
size: -
J: TRBJ1-5
V: TRBV28
D: -

CDR3: CASSHRSLDHEQFF
DNA: TGCGCCAGCAGCCACAGGAGCCTGGACCATGAGCAGTTCTTC
size: -
J: TRBJ2-1
V: TRBV4-1
D: -

CDR3: CSANAREKLFF
DNA: TGCAGTGCTAACGCACGGGAAAAACTGTTTTTT
size: -
J: TRBJ1-4
V: TRBV20-1
D: -

CDR3: CATAAGGGYTF
DNA: TGTGCCACCGCTGCCGGGGGAGGCTACACCTTC
size: -
J: TRBJ1-2
V: TRBV19
D: -

CDR3: CDSSPAGANTYEQYF
DNA: TGCGACAGCAGCCCGGCCGGGGCGAACACCTACGAGCAGTACTTC
size: once
J: TRBJ2-7
V: TRBV4-1
D: -

CDR3: CASSYEPGLNTEAFF
DNA: TGTGCCAGCAGTTACGAGCCGGGGCTGAACACTGAAGCTTTCTTT
size: few
J: TRBJ1-1
V: TRBV6-6
D: -

CDR3: CASSSNRDLGTEAFF
DNA: TGTGCCAGCAGCTCCAATAGGGATTTGGGCACTGAAGCTTTCTTT
size: few
J: TRBJ1-1
V: TRBV7-6
D: -

CDR3: CASNLVGAGANYGYTF
DNA: TGTGCCAGTAATCTAGTCGGCGCTGGGGCCAACTATGGCTACACCTTC
size: -
J: TRBJ1-2
V: TRBV19
D: -

CDR3: CASSFHGRGGDTQYF
DNA: TGTGCCAGCAGTTTCCACGGACGGGGAGGTGATACGCAGTATTTT
size: -
J: TRBJ2-3
V: TRBV12-3/TRBV12-4
D: -

CDR3: CASSLRWGTYILQYF
DNA: TGTGCCAGCAGCTTACGGTGGGGAACCTATATCCTGCAGTACTTC
size: many
J: TRBJ2-7
V: TRBV7-2
D: -

CDR3: CASILKTGGIFYGYTF
DNA: TGTGCCAGTATCCTCAAGACAGGGGGAATTTTCTATGGCTACACCTTC
size: -
J: TRBJ1-2
V: TRBV19
D: TRBD1

CDR3: CASSYRQTNEKLFF
DNA: TGTGCCAGCAGCTACCGACAGACTAATGAAAAACTGTTTTTT
size: -
J: TRBJ1-4
V: TRBV6-5
D: -

CDR3: CASKVKALGSPLHF
DNA: TGTGCCAGCAAGGTTAAGGCCCTGGGGTCACCCCTCCACTTT
size: -
J: TRBJ1-6
V: TRBV2
D: -

CDR3: CASNSGTGRLLNYGYTF
DNA: TGTGCCAGCAATTCCGGGACAGGGAGACTCCTTAACTATGGCTACACCTTC
size: many
J: TRBJ1-2
V: TRBV27
D: TRBD1

CDR3: CASSSRLAGNDIQYF
DNA: TGTGCCAGCAGCTCCCGATTAGCGGGGAACGACATTCAGTACTTC
size: many
J: TRBJ2-4
V: TRBV7-8
D: TRBD2

CDR3: CASSLVRWNTEAFF
DNA: TGTGCCAGCAGTTTAGTGAGATGGAACACTGAAGCTTTCTTT
size: few
J: TRBJ1-1
V: TRBV28
D: -

CDR3: CAWNRDLMNTEAFF
DNA: TGTGCCTGGAACCGGGACCTCATGAACACTGAAGCTTTCTTT
size: once
J: TRBJ1-1
V: TRBV30
D: -

CDR3: CSARERQGHNEKLFF
DNA: TGCAGTGCTAGAGAGCGACAGGGCCATAATGAAAAACTGTTTTTT
size: -
J: TRBJ1-4
V: TRBV20-1
D: TRBD1

CDR3: CAWRTRASRSSEQFF
DNA: TGTGCCTGGAGAACAAGGGCCTCTCGTTCGAGTGAGCAGTTCTTC
size: -
J: TRBJ2-1
V: TRBV30
D: -

CDR3: CSAVPLTSVETQYF
DNA: TGCAGTGCTGTCCCCCTCACGTCGGTGGAGACCCAGTACTTC
size: -
J: TRBJ2-5
V: TRBV20-1
D: -

CDR3: CASSLDRRGTDTQYF
DNA: TGTGCCAGCAGCTTGGACAGGAGGGGGACAGATACGCAGTATTTT
size: -
J: TRBJ2-3
V: TRBV5-6
D: -

CDR3: CSARDNRGNSPLHF
DNA: TGCAGTGCTAGAGATAACAGAGGAAATTCACCCCTCCACTTT
size: -
J: TRBJ1-6
V: TRBV20-1
D: -

CDR3: CASSSEAGYTF
DNA: TGTGCCAGCAGCTCTGAAGCAGGCTACACCTTC
size: -
J: TRBJ1-2
V: TRBV7-9
D: -

CDR3: CASSANRANEQYF
DNA: TGTGCCAGCAGCGCAAACAGGGCGAACGAGCAGTACTTC
size: -
J: TRBJ2-7
V: TRBV9
D: -

CDR3: CASSYRLNQPQHF
DNA: TGTGCCAGCAGTTACAGGCTGAATCAGCCCCAGCATTTT
size: -
J: TRBJ1-5
V: TRBV12-3/TRBV12-4
D: -

CDR3: CASSIGDYGYTF
DNA: TGTGCCAGTAGTATCGGGGACTATGGCTACACCTTC
size: -
J: TRBJ1-2
V: TRBV19
D: -

CDR3: CATSVRGSGTDTQYF
DNA: TGTGCCACCAGTGTCAGGGGAAGTGGCACAGATACGCAGTATTTT
size: -
J: TRBJ2-3
V: TRBV24-1
D: -

CDR3: CSARDRVTQNTQYF
DNA: TGCAGTGCTAGAGATAGGGTCACCCAGAATACCCAGTACTTC
size: -
J: TRBJ2-5
V: TRBV20-1
D: -

CDR3: CASAPAVLNTEAFF
DNA: TGTGCCAGTGCCCCGGCAGTTTTGAACACTGAAGCTTTCTTT
size: -
J: TRBJ1-1
V: TRBV6-6
D: -

CDR3: CASSPGPTGTDTQYF
DNA: TGTGCCAGCAGTCCCGGGCCCACTGGCACAGATACGCAGTATTTT
size: many
J: TRBJ2-3
V: TRBV27
D: -

CDR3: CASSYLDTNTEAFF
DNA: TGTGCCAGCAGCTACCTGGACACGAACACTGAAGCTTTCTTT
size: few
J: TRBJ1-1
V: TRBV5-4
D: -

CDR3: CASRVIVHSNQPQHF
DNA: TGTGCCAGTAGGGTTATAGTTCATAGCAATCAGCCCCAGCATTTT
size: -
J: TRBJ1-5
V: TRBV19
D: -

CDR3: CSATSPRSNTEAFF
DNA: TGCAGTGCTACCAGCCCCAGGTCGAACACTGAAGCTTTCTTT
size: few
J: TRBJ1-1
V: TRBV20-1
D: -